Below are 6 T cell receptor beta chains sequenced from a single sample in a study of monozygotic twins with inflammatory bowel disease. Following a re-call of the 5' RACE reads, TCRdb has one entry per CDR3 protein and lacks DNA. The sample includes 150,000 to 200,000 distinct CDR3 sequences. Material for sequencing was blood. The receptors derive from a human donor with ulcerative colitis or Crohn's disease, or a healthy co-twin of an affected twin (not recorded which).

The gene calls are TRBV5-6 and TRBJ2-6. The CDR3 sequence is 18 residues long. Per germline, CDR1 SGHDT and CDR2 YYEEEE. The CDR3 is CASSLVGISWTGANVLTF.

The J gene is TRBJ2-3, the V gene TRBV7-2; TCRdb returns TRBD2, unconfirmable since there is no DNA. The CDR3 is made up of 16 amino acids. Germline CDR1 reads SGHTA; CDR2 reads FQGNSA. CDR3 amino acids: CASSLHRAGGPDTQYF.

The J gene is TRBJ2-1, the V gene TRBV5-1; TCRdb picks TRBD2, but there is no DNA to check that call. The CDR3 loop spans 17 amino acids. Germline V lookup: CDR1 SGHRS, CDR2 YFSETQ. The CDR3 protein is CASRGGSALNHDNEQFF. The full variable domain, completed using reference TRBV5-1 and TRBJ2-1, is KAGVTQTPRYLIKTRGQQVTLSCSPISGHRSVSWYQQTPGQGLQFLFEYFSETQRNKGNFPGRFSGRQFSNSRSEMNVSTLELGDSALYLCASRGGSALNHDNEQFFGPGTRLTVL.

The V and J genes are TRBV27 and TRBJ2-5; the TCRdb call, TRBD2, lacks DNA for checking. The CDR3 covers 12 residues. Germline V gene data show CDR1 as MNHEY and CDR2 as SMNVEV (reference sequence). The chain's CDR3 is CASRGGSGTQYF.

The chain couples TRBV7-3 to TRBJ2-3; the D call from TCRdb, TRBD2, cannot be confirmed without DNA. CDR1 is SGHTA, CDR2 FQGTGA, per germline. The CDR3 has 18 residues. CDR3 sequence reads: CASSLSPNAGGNTDTQYF.

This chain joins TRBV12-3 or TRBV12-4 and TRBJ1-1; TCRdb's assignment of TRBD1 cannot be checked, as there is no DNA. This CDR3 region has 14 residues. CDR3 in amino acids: CASRSPVGADEAFF.